These 21 T cell receptor beta chains originate from one sample sequenced in a study of blood T cell repertoires in COVID-19. Sequencing used immunoSEQ multiplex PCR; TCRdb keeps in-frame clones, though not all of them. The sample holds 90,000 to 110,000 clones, about four fifths seen once. Sequences were obtained from peripheral blood. These receptors were obtained from a man older than 75 with acute or convalescent COVID-19.

The chain is built from TRBV18 and TRBJ2-3, with 10 positions matching TRBD1. The CDR3 runs 15 residues. The V gene end was trimmed by 3 bases and the J gene end by 6 bases; junction bases not matched to a gene: 6. Germline CDR1 KGHSH, CDR2 LQKENI. The CDR3 region is CASSPWTGGSDTQYF. The CDR3 DNA follows: TGTGCCAGCTCACCCTGGACAGGGGGTAGTGATACGCAGTATTTT. Full variable domain (missing parts from reference TRBV18 and TRBJ2-3): NAGVMQNPRHLVRRRGQEARLRCSPMKGHSHVYWYRQLPEEGLKFMVYLQKENIIDESGMPKERFSAEFPKEGPSILRIQQVVRGDSAAYFCASSPWTGGSDTQYFGPGTRLTVL.

The V and J genes are TRBV7-2 and TRBJ2-1; D is possibly TRBD2 (6 bases). The V end lost 5 bases, the J end lost 2 bases, and 13 bases lay between the germline ends. Germline CDR1 reads SGHTA; CDR2 reads FQGNSA. The CDR3 loop spans 15 amino acids. The CDR3 DNA reads as TGTGCCAGCAGCGCTGGGACTCCTACCTACAATGAGCAGTTCTTC. Translated: CASSAGTPTYNEQFF.

CDR3: CAWSVRGGRTDTQYF. CDR3 nucleotides: TGTGCCTGGAGTGTACGGGGGGGGCGCACAGATACGCAGTATTTT. V usage is TRBV30 and J usage is TRBJ2-3, with 8 bases lining up with TRBD2. CDR1 is GTSNPN, CDR2 SVGIG, per germline (reference sequence). The CDR3 loop spans 15 amino acids. V was clipped by 0 bases and J by 1 base; unmatched bases: 3.

The chain uses TRBV5-5 and TRBJ1-1; D might be TRBD1 (6 bases). The ends were cut back, 3 bases at V and 3 bases at J, with 6 bases in the middle. Germline V gene lookup returns CDR1 SGHKS and CDR2 YYEKEE (reference sequence). This CDR3 spans 12 amino acids. For the CDR3, the DNA is TGTGCCAGCAGCTGGACAGACACTGAAGCTTTCTTT. Its protein is CASSWTDTEAFF. The full variable domain, in which reference TRBV5-5 and TRBJ1-1 provide the parts outside the CDR3, is DAGVTQSPTHLIKTRGQQVTLRCSPISGHKSVSWYQQVLGQGPQFIFQYYEKEERGRGNFPDRFSARQFPNYSSELNVNALLLGDSALYLCASSWTDTEAFFGQGTRLTVV.

The rearrangement links TRBV6-5 to TRBJ1-1; 7 bases match TRBD1. This CDR3 is built from 14 residues. V lost 5 bases, J lost 0 bases, and 3 bases stayed unmatched. Germline values: CDR1 MNHEY, CDR2 SVGAGI. CDR3 residues: CASSRDSMNTEAFF. The CDR3 DNA reads TGTGCCAGCAGTCGGGACAGCATGAACACTGAAGCTTTCTTT.

This rearrangement joins TRBV19 to TRBJ2-1, with 9 bases lining up with TRBD2. J was trimmed by 5 bases and V by 1 base; bases with no gene match: 6. CDR3 size: 16 residues. The germline gives CDR1 LNHDA, CDR2 SQIVND (reference sequence). This CDR3 reads CASSIGLAGPNNEQFF. The CDR3, as DNA: TGTGCCAGTAGTATAGGGCTAGCGGGACCTAACAATGAGCAGTTCTTC. Drawing the rest from reference TRBV19 and TRBJ2-1, the complete variable domain is DGGITQSPKYLFRKEGQNVTLSCEQNLNHDAMYWYRQDPGQGLRLIYYSQIVNDFQKGDIAEGYSVSREKKESFPLTVTSAQKNPTAFYLCASSIGLAGPNNEQFFGPGTRLTVL.

This clone was picked up many times. The chain joins TRBV5-1 to TRBJ2-5; D gene unclear. V was clipped by 0 bases and J by 0 bases, with 15 bases between them. Germline V gene lookup returns CDR1 SGHRS and CDR2 YFSETQ. There are 17 residues in the CDR3. The CDR3 sequence: CASSLGSRDTYQETQYF. For the CDR3, the DNA is TGCGCCAGCAGCTTGGGAAGCCGTGACACCTACCAAGAGACCCAGTACTTC.

The V gene is TRBV6-5, the J gene TRBJ1-5; TRBD1 matches at 9 bases. Losses at the gene ends were 6 bases for V and 0 bases for J; bases not matched to a gene: 3. Germline-derived CDR1 and CDR2 are MNHEY and SVGAGI. This CDR3 region has 15 residues. CDR3 region: CASRGQGPSNQPQHF. The CDR3 DNA sequence: TGTGCCAGCAGGGGACAGGGCCCTAGCAATCAGCCCCAGCATTTT.

The chain links TRBV7-2 to TRBJ2-3, with 8 nucleotides matching TRBD1. This CDR3 spans 17 amino acids. Germline V gene data show CDR1 as SGHTA and CDR2 as FQGNSA. V shed 1 base, J shed 4 bases, and the junction held 10 bases outside the gene matches. CDR3 protein: CASSLGGDRRGPDTQYF. The DNA for the CDR3 is TGTGCCAGCAGCTTAGGAGGGGACAGGCGTGGACCAGATACGCAGTATTTT. The whole variable domain, filled in from reference TRBV7-2 and TRBJ2-3, reads GAGVSQSPSNKVTEKGKDVELRCDPISGHTALYWYRQSLGQGLEFLIYFQGNSAPDKSGLPSDRFSAERTGGSVSTLTIQRTQQEDSAVYLCASSLGGDRRGPDTQYFGPGTRLTVL.

The genes are TRBV5-1 and TRBJ2-2; D possibly corresponds to TRBD1 (5 bases). Between the trimmed V and J ends, which lost 5 bases and 1 base, there was a span of 9 bases. The CDR3 spans 14 residues. Germline V gene sequence: CDR1 SGHRS, CDR2 YFSETQ. CDR3 amino acids: CASRGVVNTGELFF. The CDR3 nucleotides are TGCGCCAGCAGAGGGGTTGTGAACACCGGGGAGCTGTTTTTT.

This rearrangement joins TRBV12-3 or TRBV12-4 to TRBJ2-1; no definite D call. This CDR3 is 12 amino acids long. The ends were cut back, 5 bases at V and 10 bases at J, with 12 bases in the middle. As DNA, the CDR3 is TGTGCCAGCAGTGCCTCGGAGAGGGAGCAGTTCTTC. Its translation is CASSASEREQFF.

This chain joins TRBV7-3 and TRBJ2-2; D is undetermined. CDR3 length: 15 residues. V was clipped by 4 bases and J by 5 bases, with 14 bases between them. Germline V gene data show CDR1 as SGHTA and CDR2 as FQGTGA. CDR3 sequence (DNA): TGTGCCAGCAGCTCACAGACCGGAACAACCGGGGAGCTGTTTTTT. Protein product: CASSSQTGTTGELFF.

In this sample, this clone turned up a few times. The chain has TRBV20-1 and TRBJ2-1; the D is unclear. This CDR3 has 14 amino acids. V lost 3 bases, J lost 4 bases, and 13 bases lay in between. Looked up from germline, CDR1 is DFQATT and CDR2 is SNEGSKA (reference sequence). CDR3 protein: CSASASAQYNEQFF. The CDR3 DNA sequence: TGCAGTGCTAGTGCCAGCGCTCAATACAATGAGCAGTTCTTC.

This clone appeared a few times. The CDR3 loop is CASSLRLVETDTQYF. As DNA, the CDR3 is TGTGCCAGCAGCTTACGACTAGTAGAGACAGATACGCAGTATTTT. V usage is TRBV7-9 and J usage is TRBJ2-3; possibly TRBD2 for D (6 bases). Germline V lookup: CDR1 SEHNR, CDR2 FQNEAQ (reference sequence). The germline V and J ends were trimmed by 2 bases and 3 bases, with 12 bases remaining between them. The CDR3 contains 15 residues.

The chain is built from TRBV7-3 and TRBJ2-1; 10 bases are a match to TRBD2. J lost 4 bases, V lost 5 bases, and 5 bases had no gene match. From germline, CDR1 is SGHTA and CDR2 FQGTGA. This CDR3 spans 15 amino acids. CDR3 residues: CASSDGTSAYNEQFF. The CDR3 DNA reads as TGTGCCAGCAGCGACGGGACTAGCGCTTACAATGAGCAGTTCTTC.

The J gene is TRBJ1-6, the V gene TRBV3-1 (or the pseudogene TRBV3-2); 9 bases agree with TRBD1. V gave up 3 bases and J gave up 10 bases; unmatched junction bases: 4. This CDR3 has 14 residues. Germline loops: CDR1 LGHDT, CDR2 YNNKEL (reference sequence). The CDR3 DNA reads as TGTGCCAGCAGCCACGGGACAGGGAGGTCACCCCTCCACTTT. It translates to CASSHGTGRSPLHF.

This chain uses TRBV18 with TRBJ1-1; no clear D gene. Germline values: CDR1 KGHSH, CDR2 LQKENI. The ends were cut back, 1 base at V and 2 bases at J, with 11 bases in the middle. CDR3 length: 15 amino acids. The CDR3 loop is CASSPRGLSNTEAFF. The CDR3 nucleotides read TGTGCCAGCTCACCACGAGGATTGTCCAACACTGAAGCTTTCTTT.

The J gene is TRBJ2-1, the V gene TRBV2; perhaps TRBD1 as D (6 bases). The CDR3 totals 13 residues. CDR1 and CDR2 from the germline V gene are SNHLY and FYNNEI. With 4 bases removed from V and 6 bases from J, the gap between germline ends came to 10 bases. Written as DNA, the CDR3 is TGTGCCAGCAGTGGGGACAAACCCAATGAGCAGTTCTTC. Amino acid sequence: CASSGDKPNEQFF. The variable domain in full, with the rest retrieved from reference TRBV2 and TRBJ2-1, is EPEVTQTPSHQVTQMGQEVILRCVPISNHLYFYWYRQILGQKVEFLVSFYNNEISEKSEIFDDQFSVERPDGSNFTLKIRSTKLEDSAMYFCASSGDKPNEQFFGPGTRLTVL.

This chain connects TRBV27 to TRBJ2-7; D is possibly TRBD2 (6 bases). This CDR3 is built from 13 residues. The germline V gene has CDR1 MNHEY and CDR2 SMNVEV (reference sequence). Trimming cost V 5 bases and J 5 bases, with 13 bases left between them. CDR3 amino acids: CASSLLGGDEQYF. Here the CDR3 DNA reads TGTGCCAGCAGTCTCCTCGGCGGGGACGAGCAGTACTTC.

On this clone: An end of the junction does not agree with germline; a read error may underlie this. The chain couples TRBV7-3 to TRBJ2-1, with 11 nucleotides matching TRBD2. Germline V CDR1 and CDR2: SGHTA, FQGTGA. This CDR3 is built from 16 residues. The chain's CDR3 is CASNLAGGPSYNEQFF. CDR3 bases: TGTGCCAGCAACTTAGCGGGAGGGCCCTCCTACAATGAGCAGTTCTTC.

The chain joins TRBV7-2 to TRBJ2-2; no clear D. Germline-derived CDR1 and CDR2 are SGHTA and FQGNSA. Trimming left V 5 bases short and J 7 bases short, with 11 bases between. The CDR3 length is 13 residues. CDR3 nucleotides: TGTGCCAGCAGCCAATACTCGGGCGGGGAGCTGTTTTTT. Translation gives CASSQYSGGELFF.